These 5 T cell receptor beta chains share one sample of origin, sequenced in a study of identical twins. In TCRdb, the 5' RACE reads were re-called with MiXCR into one record per CDR3 protein. The sample gives roughly 720,000 distinct CDR3 sequences, roughly 18% of which show up once; roughly 14% is in the top ten. This same sample was also taken into another study, of T cells expressing NK-cell markers.

The specimen sequenced was PBMCs. Every receptor here comes from a woman younger than 30 in good health.

This clonotype has a handful of counts. The CDR3 loop reads CASGDLAGGSEQYF. CDR3 DNA: TGTGCCAGCGGCGACCTAGCGGGCGGGTCGGAGCAGTACTTC. The rearrangement joins TRBV12-3 or TRBV12-4 to TRBJ2-7, with 8 bases lining up with TRBD2. Unmatched junction bases numbered 13, after V lost 8 bases and J lost 7 bases. This CDR3 spans 14 amino acids.

The rearrangement uses TRBV6-2 or TRBV6-3 and TRBJ2-1; 8 bases line up with TRBD2. Looked up from germline, CDR1 is MNHEY and CDR2 is SVGEGT. V trimming: 5 bases; J trimming: 8 bases; junction bases outside the gene matches: 11. The CDR3 sequence is 15 residues long. Written as DNA, the CDR3 is TGTGCCAGCAGTCGCCCCGGGACTAGTTTCTATGAGCAGTTCTTC. Translating it yields CASSRPGTSFYEQFF.

V and J are TRBV20-1 and TRBJ2-7, with 7 positions matching TRBD2. V dropped 5 bases and J dropped 3; count of bases not matched to a gene: 10. Germline V gene lookup returns CDR1 DFQATT and CDR2 SNEGSKA (reference sequence). This CDR3 comprises 14 residues. CDR3 nucleotides: TGCAGTGCTCCTAAGCGGGGCGGAAGCTACGAGCAGTACTTC. Residues: CSAPKRGGSYEQYF.

The rearrangement uses TRBV7-8 and TRBJ2-7; D ambiguous. Germline values: CDR1 SGHVS, CDR2 FQNEAQ. The V end lost 5 bases, the J end lost 3 bases, and 17 bases lay between the germline ends. This CDR3 has 15 residues. CDR3 nucleotide sequence: TGTGCCAGCAGCCCAGGTCGGCAGGATTTCTACGAGCAGTACTTC. This sequence encodes CASSPGRQDFYEQYF.

This rearrangement joins TRBV12-3 or TRBV12-4 to TRBJ1-2; possible D gene TRBD1, 6 bases. The V gene lost 2 bases and the J gene lost 4 bases, with 20 bases spanning the gap. The CDR3 consists of 17 residues. The CDR3 region is CASSLWGGRSRGYGYTF. CDR3 in DNA: TGTGCCAGCAGTTTATGGGGGGGGCGTTCACGCGGCTATGGCTACACCTTC.